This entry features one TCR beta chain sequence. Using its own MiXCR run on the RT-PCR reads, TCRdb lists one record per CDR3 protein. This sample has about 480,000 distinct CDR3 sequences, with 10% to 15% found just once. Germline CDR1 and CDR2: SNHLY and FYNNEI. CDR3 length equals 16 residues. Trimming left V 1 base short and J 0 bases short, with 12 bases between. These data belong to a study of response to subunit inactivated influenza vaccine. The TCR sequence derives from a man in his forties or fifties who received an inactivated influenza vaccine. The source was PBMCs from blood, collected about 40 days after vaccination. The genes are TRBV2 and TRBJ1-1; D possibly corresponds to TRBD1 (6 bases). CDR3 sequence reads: CASSEVRTVMNTEAFF. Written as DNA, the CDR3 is TGTGCCAGCAGTGAAGTTCGGACAGTGATGAACACTGAAGCTTTCTTT.